This T cell receptor beta chain was captured in a study of shared clonotypes between healthy human individuals. Overall study: Each donor's CD8 memory used one plate, CD8 naive two, each CD4 subset three. Study results and limitations: Around 5% of naive CD4 clonotypes were common to a handful of donors.

With regard to this clone: Its antigen is not known.

V was trimmed by 5 bases and J by 3 bases, leaving 9 bases between them. The CDR3 contains 13 residues. The germline CDR1 and CDR2 sequences are MNHNS and SASEGT. Sorted-subset replicate PCRs used about 200 ng DNA, roughly 28,000 T cell genomes. Sequencing was performed with immunoSEQ multiplex PCR; in TCRdb, only in-frame clones are kept and a portion is missing. The repertoire has about 510,000 clones, about 95% of them found once; the top ten carry under 0.06%. The receptor was derived from a woman aged 25 to 45 in good health. The J gene is TRBJ2-3, the V gene TRBV6-1; D gene ambiguous. Material: naive CD4+ T cells sorted from blood. Indicated subset: CD45RA+ positively selected. CDR3 in amino acids: CASSPSRTDTQYF. CDR3 DNA sequence: TGTGCCAGCAGTCCCAGCAGAACAGATACGCAGTATTTT.